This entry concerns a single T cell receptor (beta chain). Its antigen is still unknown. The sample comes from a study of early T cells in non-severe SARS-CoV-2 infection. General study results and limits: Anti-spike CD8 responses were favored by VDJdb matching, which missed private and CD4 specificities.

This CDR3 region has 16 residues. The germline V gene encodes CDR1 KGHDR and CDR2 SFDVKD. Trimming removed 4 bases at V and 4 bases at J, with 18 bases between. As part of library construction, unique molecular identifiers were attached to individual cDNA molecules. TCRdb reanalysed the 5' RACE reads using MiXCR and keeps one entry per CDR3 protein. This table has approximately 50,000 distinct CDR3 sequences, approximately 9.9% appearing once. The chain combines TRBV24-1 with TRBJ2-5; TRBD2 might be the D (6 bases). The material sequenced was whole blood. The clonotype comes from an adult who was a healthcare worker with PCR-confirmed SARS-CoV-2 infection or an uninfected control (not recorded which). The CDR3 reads CATSDTLAGPGETQYF. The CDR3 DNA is TGTGCCACCAGTGACACTTTGGCGGGGCCGGGAGAGACCCAGTACTTC.